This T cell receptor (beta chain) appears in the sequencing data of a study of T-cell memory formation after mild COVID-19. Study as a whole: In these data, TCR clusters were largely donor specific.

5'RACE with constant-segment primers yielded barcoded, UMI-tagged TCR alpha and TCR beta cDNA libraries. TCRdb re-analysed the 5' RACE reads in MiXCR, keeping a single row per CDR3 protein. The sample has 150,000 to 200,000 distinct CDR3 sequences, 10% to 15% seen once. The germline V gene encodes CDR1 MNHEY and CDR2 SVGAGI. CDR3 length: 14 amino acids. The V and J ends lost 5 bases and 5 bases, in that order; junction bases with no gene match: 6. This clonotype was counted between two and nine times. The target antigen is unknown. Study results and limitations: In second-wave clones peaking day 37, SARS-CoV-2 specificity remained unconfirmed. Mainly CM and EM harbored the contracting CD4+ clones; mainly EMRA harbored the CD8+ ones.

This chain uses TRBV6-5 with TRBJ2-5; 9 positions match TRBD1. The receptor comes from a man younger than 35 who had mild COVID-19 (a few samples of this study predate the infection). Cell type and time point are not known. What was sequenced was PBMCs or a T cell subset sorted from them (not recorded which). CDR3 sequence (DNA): TGTGCCAGCAGTCAAGGGACAGGGACGGAGACCCAGTACTTC. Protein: CASSQGTGTETQYF.